The 2 T cell receptor beta chains given below trace back to one sample, sequenced in a study of CD8+CD57+ T cells in acquired aplastic anemia. Genomic DNA, the template, was used for profiling of the TCR beta VDJ and CDR3. TCRdb re-derived calls from the reads in MiXCR, one entry per CDR3 protein. The sample gives around 190,000 distinct CDR3 sequences, roughly 56% of which show up once; about 16% is in the top ten. Input material: sorted CD4+, CD8+, or CD8+CD57+ T cells (not recorded which) from PBMCs. The origin of the receptors is a human donor in good health, serving as a control.

V and J are TRBV4-2 and TRBJ2-5, with 7 positions matching TRBD2. This CDR3 contains 15 residues. CDR1 is LGHNA, CDR2 YNFKEQ, per germline. With V trimmed by 1 base and J by 3 bases, 5 bases remained unmatched. CDR3 in DNA: TGTGCCAGCAGCCAAGTTAACCTAGCGGAAGAGACCCAGTACTTC. Translated, it gives CASSQVNLAEETQYF.

This clonotype was detected ten times or more. This chain joins TRBV4-1 and TRBJ1-4; maybe TRBD1 (6 bases). The germline V and J ends were trimmed by 0 bases and 3 bases, with 11 bases remaining between them. Germline V lookup: CDR1 MGHRA, CDR2 YSYEKL. CDR3 length: 16 amino acids. The CDR3 sequence is CASSQDWGAANEKLFF. CDR3 nucleotides: TGCGCCAGCAGCCAAGATTGGGGGGCGGCTAATGAAAAACTGTTTTTT.